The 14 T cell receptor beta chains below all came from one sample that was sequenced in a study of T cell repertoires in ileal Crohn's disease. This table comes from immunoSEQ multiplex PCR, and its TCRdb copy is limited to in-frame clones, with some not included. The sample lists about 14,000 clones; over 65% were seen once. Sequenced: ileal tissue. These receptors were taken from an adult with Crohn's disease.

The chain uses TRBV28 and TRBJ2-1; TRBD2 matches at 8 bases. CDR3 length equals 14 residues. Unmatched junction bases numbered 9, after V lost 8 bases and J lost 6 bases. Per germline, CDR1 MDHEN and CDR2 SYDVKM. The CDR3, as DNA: TGTGCCAGCCTCTGGGCGGGGGGTCGCAATGAGCAGTTCTTC. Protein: CASLWAGGRNEQFF.

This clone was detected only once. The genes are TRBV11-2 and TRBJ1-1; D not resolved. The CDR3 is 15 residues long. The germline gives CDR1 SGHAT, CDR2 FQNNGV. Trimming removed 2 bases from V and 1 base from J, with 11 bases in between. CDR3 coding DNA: TGTGCCAGCAGCTTAACTGCGGCAGCGAACACTGAAGCTTTCTTT. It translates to CASSLTAAANTEAFF.

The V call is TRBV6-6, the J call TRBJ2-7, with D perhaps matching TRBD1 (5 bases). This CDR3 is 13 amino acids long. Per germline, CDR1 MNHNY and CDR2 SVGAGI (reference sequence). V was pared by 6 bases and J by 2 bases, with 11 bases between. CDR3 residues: CASSSMTAYEQYF. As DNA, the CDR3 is TGTGCCAGCAGCTCTATGACAGCCTACGAGCAGTACTTC.

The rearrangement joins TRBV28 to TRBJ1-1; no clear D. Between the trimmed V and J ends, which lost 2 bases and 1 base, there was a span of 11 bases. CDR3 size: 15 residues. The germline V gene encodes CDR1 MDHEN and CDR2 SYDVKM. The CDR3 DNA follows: TGTGCCAGCAGTTTAAATCAGAAAAAGAACACTGAAGCTTTCTTT. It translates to CASSLNQKKNTEAFF.

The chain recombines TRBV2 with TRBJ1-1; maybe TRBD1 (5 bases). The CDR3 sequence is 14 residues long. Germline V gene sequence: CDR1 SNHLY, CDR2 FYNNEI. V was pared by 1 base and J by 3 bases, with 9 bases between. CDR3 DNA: TGTGCCAGCAGTGAAGGTGGCAGGGACACTGAAGCTTTCTTT. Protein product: CASSEGGRDTEAFF.

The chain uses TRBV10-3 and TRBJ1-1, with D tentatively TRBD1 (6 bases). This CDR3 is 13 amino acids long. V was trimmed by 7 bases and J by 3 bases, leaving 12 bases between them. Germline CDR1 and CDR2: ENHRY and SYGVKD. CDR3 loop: CAITTGYYTEAFF. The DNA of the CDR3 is TGTGCCATCACTACAGGGTATTACACTGAAGCTTTCTTT.

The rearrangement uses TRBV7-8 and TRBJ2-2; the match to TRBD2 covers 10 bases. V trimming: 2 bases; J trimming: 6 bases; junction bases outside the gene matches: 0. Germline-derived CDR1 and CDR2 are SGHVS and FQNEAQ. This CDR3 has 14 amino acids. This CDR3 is CASSLLAGAGELFF. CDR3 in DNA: TGTGCCAGCAGCTTACTAGCGGGGGCCGGGGAGCTGTTTTTT.

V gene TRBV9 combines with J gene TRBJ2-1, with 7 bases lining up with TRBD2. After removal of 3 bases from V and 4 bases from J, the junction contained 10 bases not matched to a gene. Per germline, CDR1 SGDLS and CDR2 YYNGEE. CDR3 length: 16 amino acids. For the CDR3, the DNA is TGTGCCAGCAGCGATCTGACGGGGGGACCTTACAATGAGCAGTTCTTC. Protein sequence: CASSDLTGGPYNEQFF.

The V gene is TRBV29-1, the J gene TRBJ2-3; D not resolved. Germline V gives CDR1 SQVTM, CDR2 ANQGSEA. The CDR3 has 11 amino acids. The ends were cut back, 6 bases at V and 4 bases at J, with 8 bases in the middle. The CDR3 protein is CSVAVPDTQYF. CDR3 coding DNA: TGCAGCGTGGCGGTCCCAGATACGCAGTATTTT.

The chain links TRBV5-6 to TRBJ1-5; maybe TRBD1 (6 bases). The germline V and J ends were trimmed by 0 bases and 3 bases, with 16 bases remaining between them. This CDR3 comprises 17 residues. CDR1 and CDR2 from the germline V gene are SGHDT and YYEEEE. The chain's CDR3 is CASSLAGARVLNQPQHF. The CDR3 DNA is TGTGCCAGCAGCTTGGCAGGGGCGCGGGTCCTCAATCAGCCCCAGCATTTT.

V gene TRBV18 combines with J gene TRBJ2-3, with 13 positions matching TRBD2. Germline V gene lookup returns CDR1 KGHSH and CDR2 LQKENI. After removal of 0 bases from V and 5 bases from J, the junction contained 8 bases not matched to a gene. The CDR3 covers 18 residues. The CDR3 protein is CASSPPGRLAGGKDTQYF. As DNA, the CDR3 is TGTGCCAGCTCACCACCGGGGCGACTAGCGGGGGGAAAAGATACGCAGTATTTT.

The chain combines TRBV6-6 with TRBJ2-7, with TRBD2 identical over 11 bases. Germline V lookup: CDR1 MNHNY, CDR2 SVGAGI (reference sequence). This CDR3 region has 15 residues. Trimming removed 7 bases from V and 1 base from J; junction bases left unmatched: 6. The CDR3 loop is CASKETSGVSYEQYF. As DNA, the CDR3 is TGTGCCAGCAAAGAGACTAGCGGGGTTTCCTACGAGCAGTACTTC.

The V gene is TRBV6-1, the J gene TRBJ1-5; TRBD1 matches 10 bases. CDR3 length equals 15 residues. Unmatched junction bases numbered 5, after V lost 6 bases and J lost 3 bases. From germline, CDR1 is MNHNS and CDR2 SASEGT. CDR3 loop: CASSWTGGTNQPQHF. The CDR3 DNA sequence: TGTGCCAGCAGCTGGACAGGGGGGACCAATCAGCCCCAGCATTTT.

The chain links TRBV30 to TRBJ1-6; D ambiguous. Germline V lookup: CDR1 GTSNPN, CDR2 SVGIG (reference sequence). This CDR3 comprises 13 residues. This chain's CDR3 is CACSGFNNSPLHF. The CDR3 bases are TGTGCGTGCTCCGGGTTCAATAATTCACCCCTCCACTTT.